The text below deals with one T cell receptor (beta chain). Its target is not known. The data belong to a study of cytomegalovirus exposure and HLA in healthy donors. The study ran its PCR with 60 Vbeta and 13 Jbeta primers. Assay used: immunoSEQ multiplex PCR; TCRdb lists only in-frame clones, some missing. The sample holds around 130,000 clones; roughly 80% are singletons and the top ten take less than 2.5%. The study, taken as a whole, reports: Some V segments (TRBV6-2 and TRBV6-3 among them) were excluded as indistinguishable. Listed as cytomegalovirus-associated were approximately 160 TCR beta chains. Later work showed greater clonal expansion in HLA-associated TCR beta chains than in equally common others. Segments of the TCR beta V type were, in most cases, productive about 87% or about 30% of the time in an earlier analysis.

Per the germline V gene, CDR1 is MNHNS and CDR2 is SASEGT. Trimming took 11 bases from V and 4 from J; bases not matched to a gene: 6. The CDR3 has 12 amino acids. The V gene is TRBV6-1, the J gene TRBJ2-3; 7 nucleotides align to TRBD1. Sequencing was done on a sample of PBMCs. This clonotype originated in a woman aged 40 to 50 in good health and CMV-seropositive. The CDR3 loop is CAASRGPDTQYF. CDR3 DNA: TGTGCCGCATCGAGGGGGCCAGATACGCAGTATTTT.